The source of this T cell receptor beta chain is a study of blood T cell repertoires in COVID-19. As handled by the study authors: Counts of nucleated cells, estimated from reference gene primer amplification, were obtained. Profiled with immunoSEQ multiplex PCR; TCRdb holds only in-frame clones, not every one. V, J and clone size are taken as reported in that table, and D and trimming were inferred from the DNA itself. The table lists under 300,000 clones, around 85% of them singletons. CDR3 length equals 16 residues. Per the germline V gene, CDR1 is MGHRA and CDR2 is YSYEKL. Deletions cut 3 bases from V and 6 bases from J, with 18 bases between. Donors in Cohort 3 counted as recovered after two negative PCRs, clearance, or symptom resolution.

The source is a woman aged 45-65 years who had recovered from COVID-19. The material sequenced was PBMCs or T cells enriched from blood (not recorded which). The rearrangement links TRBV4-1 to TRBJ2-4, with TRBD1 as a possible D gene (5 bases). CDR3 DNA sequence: TGCGCCAGCAGCCATGTAAGGGGAAGTGTTATAAACATTCAGTACTTC. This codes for CASSHVRGSVINIQYF.